Below are 29 T cell receptor beta chains sequenced from a single sample in a study of PD-1 blockade in classical Hodgkin lymphoma. Indicated time point: cycle 4 day 1 (C4D1), after six to seven weeks of nivolumab. Each patient's relapse followed autologous stem cell transplantation, and brentuximab vedotin exposure varied. The method was immunoSEQ multiplex PCR; TCRdb's version includes in-frame clones alone and lacks a portion of them. The sample has 45,000 or so clones; around 78% are singletons. The sample was peripheral blood mononuclear cells (PBMCs), taken before the fourth cycle of nivolumab. The receptor set was obtained from a human donor with classical Hodgkin lymphoma.

CDR3 nucleotide sequence: TGTGCCAGCAGCCCGACTAGCGGTTCCTACGAGCAGTACTTC. This sequence encodes CASSPTSGSYEQYF. This chain uses TRBV7-8 with TRBJ2-7; TRBD2 agrees at 9 bases. After removal of 5 bases from V and 1 base from J, the junction contained 3 bases not matched to a gene. This CDR3 contains 14 residues. The germline gives CDR1 SGHVS, CDR2 FQNEAQ. Variable domain in full (rest from reference TRBV7-8 and TRBJ2-7): GAGVSQSPRYKVAKRGQDVALRCDPISGHVSLFWYQQALGQGPEFLTYFQNEAQLDKSGLPSDRFFAERPEGSVSTLKIQRTQQEDSAVYLCASSPTSGSYEQYFGPGTRLTVT.

The V gene is TRBV5-1, the J gene TRBJ2-3; D gene unclear. This CDR3 is built from 14 residues. The germline gives CDR1 SGHRS, CDR2 YFSETQ. Trimming took 0 bases from V and 2 from J, leaving 7 bases between them. CDR3 sequence: CASSLAEITDTQYF. CDR3 nucleotide sequence: TGCGCCAGCAGCTTGGCAGAAATCACAGATACGCAGTATTTT.

This clone was detected a few times. This chain uses TRBV2 with TRBJ2-7; possibly TRBD1 for D (6 bases). Germline V gene lookup returns CDR1 SNHLY and CDR2 FYNNEI. CDR3 length: 12 residues. V was shortened by 6 bases and J by 5 bases, with 11 bases between the two germline ends. As DNA, the CDR3 is TGTGCCAGCAGCTCAGGGGAAGACGAGCAGTACTTC. Translated: CASSSGEDEQYF.

This chain links TRBV6-5 with TRBJ2-5; 8 bases are shared with TRBD1. Trimming removed 0 bases from V and 1 base from J; junction bases left unmatched: 4. Germline CDR1 and CDR2: MNHEY and SVGAGI. The CDR3 totals 16 residues. This chain's CDR3 is CASSYSGQGIQETQYF. The DNA of the CDR3 is TGTGCCAGCAGTTACTCAGGACAGGGTATCCAAGAGACCCAGTACTTC.

V and J are TRBV6-5 and TRBJ1-1; D remains unclear. V was pared by 6 bases and J by 3 bases, with 14 bases between. The germline V gene has CDR1 MNHEY and CDR2 SVGAGI. The length of the CDR3 is 14 residues. CDR3 nucleotides: TGTGCCAGCAGCCTAAGATCCCGCCACACTGAAGCTTTCTTT. It encodes CASSLRSRHTEAFF.

This chain links TRBV30 with TRBJ1-2; a weak D match, TRBD1 (6 bases). Looked up from germline, CDR1 is GTSNPN and CDR2 is SVGIG (reference sequence). There are 12 residues in the CDR3. V dropped 6 bases and J dropped 7 bases, with 15 bases sitting between them. The CDR3 region is CACPDSSIGYTF. The CDR3 bases are TGTGCCTGCCCGGACAGTTCCATTGGCTACACCTTC.

V and J are TRBV9 and TRBJ2-3, with 7 nucleotides matching TRBD1. J lost 2 bases, V lost 2 bases, and 5 bases had no gene match. The V gene's germline CDR1 is SGDLS and CDR2 YYNGEE. The CDR3 loop spans 15 amino acids. CDR3 residues: CASSVQGVFTDTQYF. The CDR3 nucleotides read TGTGCCAGCAGCGTTCAGGGGGTTTTCACAGATACGCAGTATTTT.

The chain carries TRBV6-5 and TRBJ1-1, with D tentatively TRBD1 (5 bases). V shed 8 bases and J shed 0 bases, with 13 bases lying between them. Germline V gene lookup returns CDR1 MNHEY and CDR2 SVGAGI. This CDR3 comprises 14 residues. The CDR3 sequence is CASGRDRVNTEAFF. Written as DNA, the CDR3 is TGTGCCAGCGGCCGCGACAGAGTGAACACTGAAGCTTTCTTT.

This clone has only a few counts. Additional DNA sequences in this sample encode the identical CDR3. The V gene is TRBV18, the J gene TRBJ1-5; 10 bases map to TRBD1. The V gene end was trimmed by 3 bases and the J gene end by 5 bases; junction bases not matched to a gene: 4. The germline V gene encodes CDR1 KGHSH and CDR2 LQKENI. The CDR3 contains 15 residues. CDR3: CASSPGTGEDQPQHF. The CDR3 nucleotides read TGTGCCAGCTCACCTGGGACAGGGGAAGATCAGCCCCAGCATTTT.

This chain links TRBV29-1 with TRBJ2-2; D uncertain. Trimming removed 1 base at V and 0 bases at J, with 6 bases between. This CDR3 region has 14 residues. Germline values: CDR1 SQVTM, CDR2 ANQGSEA. In DNA form, the CDR3 reads TGCAGCGTTGAAGGGCCGCCGAACACCGGGGAGCTGTTTTTT. This codes for CSVEGPPNTGELFF.

The chain joins TRBV5-6 to TRBJ2-3; the D gene is possibly TRBD2 (5 bases). The CDR3 extends over 14 amino acids. CDR1 and CDR2 (germline): SGHDT, YYEEEE. Deletions cut 1 base from V and 4 bases from J, with 10 bases between. In DNA, the CDR3 is TGTGCCAGCAGCTTGCCTGCCGGGGCAGATACGCAGTATTTT. This encodes CASSLPAGADTQYF.

A few counts support this clone. The J gene is TRBJ2-2, the V gene TRBV19; D uncertain. This CDR3 has 15 amino acids. Per the germline V gene, CDR1 is LNHDA and CDR2 is SQIVND (reference sequence). Trimming took off 0 bases at V and 0 bases at J, with 5 bases between the two ends. The CDR3 DNA reads TGTGCCAGTAGTATAGACGGTGCGAACACCGGGGAGCTGTTTTTT. Protein: CASSIDGANTGELFF.

Here the CDR3 reads CASSPQGGAFF. Here the CDR3 DNA reads TGTGCCAGCAGTCCCCAGGGAGGAGCTTTCTTT. The V call is TRBV6-6, the J call TRBJ1-1, with D possibly being TRBD1 (5 bases). V dropped 5 bases and J dropped 10 bases, with 11 bases sitting between them. Germline V CDR1 and CDR2: MNHNY, SVGAGI (reference sequence). This CDR3 is 11 amino acids long.

In its sample, this clone was seen a few times. The chain recombines TRBV7-2 with TRBJ1-6; D is perhaps TRBD1 (5 bases). The CDR3 has 14 amino acids. Germline loops: CDR1 SGHTA, CDR2 FQGNSA. Trimming removed 0 bases from V and 10 bases from J, with 10 bases in between. The CDR3 DNA reads TGTGCCAGCAGCTTAGCACAGGTGGGATCACCCCTCCACTTT. This translates into CASSLAQVGSPLHF.

V gene TRBV6-5 combines with J gene TRBJ2-1; D unresolved. CDR1 and CDR2 from the germline V gene are MNHEY and SVGAGI. The CDR3 is made up of 12 amino acids. CDR3 sequence (DNA): TGTGGCGTGAAGCAGAACAACAATGAGCAGTTCTTC. This gives the protein CGVKQNNNEQFF.

This clone was seen a handful of times. The chain carries TRBV7-2 and TRBJ1-2; D is unclear. CDR3 size: 14 residues. The germline gives CDR1 SGHTA, CDR2 FQGNSA. The V end lost 5 bases, the J end lost 2 bases, and 12 bases lay between the germline ends. The CDR3 spells CASSALGINYGYTF. The CDR3, as DNA: TGTGCCAGCAGCGCCCTTGGGATCAACTATGGCTACACCTTC.

The chain recombines TRBV7-9 with TRBJ2-3; 10 positions match TRBD1. The CDR3 contains 15 residues. Germline trimming cut 4 bases from V and 2 bases from J; bases unmatched to any gene: 3. From germline, CDR1 is SEHNR and CDR2 FQNEAQ (reference sequence). In nucleotides, the CDR3 is TGTGCCAGCAGCTCGGGACAGGGGCTCACAGATACGCAGTATTTT. Its translation: CASSSGQGLTDTQYF.

V and J are TRBV19 and TRBJ1-3, with 9 nucleotides matching TRBD1. With 10 bases clipped from V and 2 bases from J, the junction kept 12 bases outside the gene matches. Germline V CDR1 and CDR2: LNHDA, SQIVND (reference sequence). CDR3 length: 16 residues. CDR3 coding DNA: TGTGCCACGTACCCGGGACAGGGATTTACTGGAAACACCATATATTTT. Translated, it gives CATYPGQGFTGNTIYF.

This clone appeared once. This sequence joins TRBV7-9 and TRBJ1-1; D unresolved. Trimming removed 5 bases from V and 5 bases from J, with 3 bases in between. This CDR3 has 10 residues. Germline V gene lookup returns CDR1 SEHNR and CDR2 FQNEAQ (reference sequence). CDR3 DNA: TGTGCCAGCAGCCTAACTGAAGCTTTCTTT. Translated, it gives CASSLTEAFF.

There are a few counts of this clone. V is TRBV2 and J is TRBJ2-3; D gene unclear. Germline loops: CDR1 SNHLY, CDR2 FYNNEI. The CDR3 runs 13 residues. The V end was cut by 2 bases, the J end by 11 bases, with 14 bases between. The chain's CDR3 is CASSENQSGEQYF. For the CDR3, the DNA is TGTGCCAGCAGTGAAAACCAATCAGGCGAGCAGTATTTT.

This clone was counted between two and nine times. The chain uses TRBV7-2 and TRBJ1-3; D gene unclear. Trimming took 1 base from V and 5 from J, leaving 12 bases between them. Germline V gives CDR1 SGHTA, CDR2 FQGNSA. The CDR3 is made up of 15 amino acids. The CDR3 region is CASSLEYSRRNTIYF. The CDR3 DNA reads TGTGCCAGCAGCTTAGAGTATTCTCGGAGAAACACCATATATTTT.

The chain uses TRBV28 and TRBJ1-6, with TRBD1 identical over 7 bases. Trimming took 10 bases from V and 3 from J; bases not matched to a gene: 12. The CDR3 runs to 16 residues. CDR1 is MDHEN and CDR2 is SYDVKM in the germline V gene. The CDR3 loop is CAIRSGQLDYNSPLHF. The CDR3 DNA reads TGTGCCATCAGATCGGGACAGTTAGACTATAATTCACCCCTCCACTTT.

The J gene is TRBJ2-2, the V gene TRBV19; D is undetermined. This CDR3 spans 15 amino acids. In germline, CDR1 is LNHDA, CDR2 SQIVND (reference sequence). The ends were cut back, 7 bases at V and 0 bases at J, with 12 bases in the middle. CDR3 amino acids: CASTPITANTGELFF. The CDR3 nucleotides are TGTGCCAGTACCCCTATAACAGCGAACACCGGGGAGCTGTTTTTT.

This rearrangement joins TRBV9 to TRBJ1-4; tentative D call: TRBD1 (6 bases). The CDR3 is 14 amino acids. The V end lost 2 bases, the J end lost 7 bases, and 12 bases lay between the germline ends. Germline V gene lookup returns CDR1 SGDLS and CDR2 YYNGEE. This CDR3 reads CASSVTGQIEKLFF. The CDR3 DNA reads as TGTGCCAGCAGCGTTACTGGACAGATTGAAAAACTGTTTTTT.

The chain joins TRBV9 to TRBJ2-7; D is undetermined. The germline V and J ends were trimmed by 4 bases and 2 bases, with 16 bases remaining between them. This CDR3 is 15 amino acids long. CDR1 is SGDLS, CDR2 YYNGEE, per germline. CDR3 bases: TGTGCCAGCAGCACATCCCGGGCGGCAACCTACGAGCAGTACTTC. Protein: CASSTSRAATYEQYF.

The chain has TRBV7-2 and TRBJ1-6; 8 nucleotides match TRBD1. The ends lost 5 bases at V and 7 bases at J; junction bases unmatched: 19. The CDR3 length is 19 residues. Germline values: CDR1 SGHTA, CDR2 FQGNSA. The DNA for the CDR3 is TGTGCCAGCAGCCGACGAGGGTCGGCAGGGGGCGCGGAGAATTCACCCCTCCACTTT. Residues: CASSRRGSAGGAENSPLHF.

The chain combines TRBV7-2 with TRBJ1-3; TRBD1 matches 11 bases. This CDR3 contains 15 residues. After removal of 5 bases from V and 7 bases from J, the junction contained 7 bases not matched to a gene. CDR1 is SGHTA, CDR2 FQGNSA, per germline. The CDR3 DNA reads TGTGCCAGCAGCCCATGGACAGGGGGCTACAACACCATATATTTT. Protein: CASSPWTGGYNTIYF.

The CDR3: CASSRGATYEQYF. CDR3 nucleotide sequence: TGTGCCAGCTCACGGGGGGCGACCTACGAGCAGTACTTC. V gene TRBV18 combines with J gene TRBJ2-7; perhaps D is TRBD1 or TRBD2 (6 bases each). This CDR3 contains 13 residues. V shed 4 bases and J shed 2 bases, with 9 bases lying between them. Germline CDR1 KGHSH, CDR2 LQKENI.

This clone was counted a few times. The V call is TRBV13, the J call TRBJ1-5; D is ambiguous. The germline gives CDR1 PRHDT, CDR2 FYEKMQ (reference sequence). Trimming shortened V by 6 bases and J by 4 bases, and 1 base separated the two germline ends. This CDR3 has 10 amino acids. The CDR3 DNA reads as TGTGCCAGCAGGAATCAGCCCCAGCATTTT. It translates to CASRNQPQHF.